This TCR beta chain is drawn from a study of cytomegalovirus exposure and HLA in healthy donors. The wider study: Early released data had tens of millions of unique TCRs, all coming from HLA-typed donors.

This CDR3 contains 14 residues. Germline V gives CDR1 MNHEY, CDR2 SVGAGI. The J segment lost 10 bases and the V segment lost 1 base, leaving 4 bases of the junction unmatched. The PCR made use of 60 Vbeta and 13 Jbeta primers. Measured with immunoSEQ multiplex PCR; TCRdb has only the in-frame clones, and not every one. This sample carries approximately 240,000 clones, around four fifths of them seen once, and the ten largest clones take less than 3.5%. The sample taken for sequencing was PBMCs. The clonotype was recovered from a woman aged 60-75 years in good health and CMV-seropositive. The V gene is TRBV6-5, the J gene TRBJ1-6, with TRBD1 matching 7 bases. The CDR3 reads CASSYWGQSSPLHF. Written as DNA, the CDR3 is TGTGCCAGCAGTTACTGGGGACAGTCCTCACCCCTCCACTTT.